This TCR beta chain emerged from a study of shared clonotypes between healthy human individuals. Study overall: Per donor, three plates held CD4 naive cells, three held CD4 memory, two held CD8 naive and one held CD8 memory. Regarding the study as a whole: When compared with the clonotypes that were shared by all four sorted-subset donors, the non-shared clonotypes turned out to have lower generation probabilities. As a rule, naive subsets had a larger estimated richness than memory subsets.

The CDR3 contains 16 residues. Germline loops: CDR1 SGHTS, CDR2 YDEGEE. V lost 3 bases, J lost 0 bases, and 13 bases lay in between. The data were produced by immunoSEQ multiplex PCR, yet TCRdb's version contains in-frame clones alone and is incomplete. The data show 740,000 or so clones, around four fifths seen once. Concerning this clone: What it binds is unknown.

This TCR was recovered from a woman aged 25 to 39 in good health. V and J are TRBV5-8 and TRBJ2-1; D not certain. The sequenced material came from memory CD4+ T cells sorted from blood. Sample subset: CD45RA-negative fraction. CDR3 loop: CASSSLDGSSYNEQFF. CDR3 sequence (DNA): TGTGCCAGCAGCTCCCTCGACGGTAGCTCCTACAATGAGCAGTTCTTC.